The 24 T cell receptor beta chains below all came from one sample that was sequenced in a study of PD-1 blockade in classical Hodgkin lymphoma. Patients all relapsed after autologous stem cell transplantation, and there was variation in brentuximab vedotin exposure. Libraries were prepared by immunoSEQ multiplex PCR; TCRdb keeps only in-frame clonotypes and omits some of them. The data contain about 21,000 clones, 68% of them singletons. Sequenced here: peripheral blood mononuclear cells (PBMCs), sampled at baseline. These receptors all stem from a human donor with classical Hodgkin lymphoma.

The chain couples TRBV28 to TRBJ2-1; 10 nucleotides align to TRBD1. From germline, CDR1 is MDHEN and CDR2 SYDVKM. The V gene end was trimmed by 3 bases and the J gene end by 10 bases; junction bases not matched to a gene: 9. The CDR3 is 15 residues long. The CDR3 DNA is TGTGCCAGCAGTTTTCCCGGGACAGGGGTCGAGGAGCAGTTCTTC. Its protein is CASSFPGTGVEEQFF.

V is TRBV28 and J is TRBJ1-4; D gene uncertain. CDR1 is MDHEN, CDR2 SYDVKM, per germline. The CDR3 runs to 16 residues. V lost 2 bases, J lost 3 bases, and 13 bases lay in between. The CDR3 region is CASSLASSEANEKLFF. In DNA form, the CDR3 reads TGTGCCAGCAGTTTAGCCAGCTCTGAGGCTAATGAAAAACTGTTTTTT.

This clone ranks as medium-sized. V and J are TRBV6-6 and TRBJ1-3; maybe TRBD1 (5 bases). CDR3 length equals 15 residues. V dropped 4 bases and J dropped 2 bases, with 12 bases sitting between them. CDR1 is MNHNY, CDR2 SVGAGI, per germline (reference sequence). For the CDR3, the DNA is TGTGCCAGCAGTTGGGGAGGGGACGCTGGAAACACCATATATTTT. Encoded protein: CASSWGGDAGNTIYF.

This clone occurred once. V is TRBV9 and J is TRBJ2-1; TRBD1 agrees at 7 bases. Per germline, CDR1 SGDLS and CDR2 YYNGEE. The CDR3 sequence is 15 residues long. Losses at the gene ends were 0 bases for V and 4 bases for J; bases not matched to a gene: 4. The CDR3 bases are TGTGCCAGCAGCGTAGGACAGGGTGGGTACAATGAGCAGTTCTTC. Amino acids: CASSVGQGGYNEQFF.

J is TRBJ2-1 and V is TRBV6-5; a weak D match, TRBD2 (6 bases). V lost 4 bases and J lost 0, with 10 bases in between. The CDR3 covers 15 residues. Germline V gene data show CDR1 as MNHEY and CDR2 as SVGAGI. The CDR3 sequence: CASSSLAPSYNEQFF. CDR3 sequence (DNA): TGTGCCAGCAGTTCTCTAGCGCCCTCCTACAATGAGCAGTTCTTC.

The genes are TRBV5-5 and TRBJ2-5; the D is unclear. The CDR3 consists of 14 residues. V lost 5 bases and J lost 1, with 12 bases in between. The germline CDR1 and CDR2 sequences are SGHKS and YYEKEE (reference sequence). The DNA of the CDR3 is TGTGCCAGCAGTCAGACCTTGGGCCAAGAGACCCAGTACTTC. This encodes CASSQTLGQETQYF.

J is TRBJ2-3 and V is TRBV6-5; D assignment may be TRBD1 or TRBD2 (7 bases each). The CDR3 covers 16 residues. Germline V gene lookup returns CDR1 MNHEY and CDR2 SVGAGI. Trimming stripped 0 bases from V and 3 bases from J, with 13 bases between. CDR3 loop: CASSYSGRGLTDTQYF. CDR3 nucleotides: TGTGCCAGCAGTTACTCAGGGAGGGGGCTTACAGATACGCAGTATTTT.

This rearrangement joins TRBV28 to TRBJ1-3; D is unclear. From germline, CDR1 is MDHEN and CDR2 SYDVKM. The CDR3 extends over 15 amino acids. V was pared by 1 base and J by 7 bases, with 14 bases between. The CDR3 sequence: CASSLSDGEWNTIYF. The DNA for the CDR3 is TGTGCCAGCAGTTTATCGGACGGGGAATGGAACACCATATATTTT.

The rearrangement uses TRBV10-1 and TRBJ2-7, with D maybe TRBD2 (6 bases). The CDR3 spans 17 residues. V was trimmed by 2 bases and J by 2 bases, leaving 19 bases between them. Germline V gives CDR1 WNHNN, CDR2 SYGVQD (reference sequence). The CDR3 DNA follows: TGCGCCAGCAGTGAGCCCGGGGACTTAAGAAAAACCTACGAGCAGTACTTC. Residues: CASSEPGDLRKTYEQYF.

This clone has only a few counts. This chain uses TRBV28 with TRBJ2-1; 9 bases are shared with TRBD1. Germline V gives CDR1 MDHEN, CDR2 SYDVKM. Germline trimming cut 2 bases from V and 8 bases from J; bases unmatched to any gene: 7. CDR3 length: 15 amino acids. CDR3 amino acids: CASSLRTGVRYEQFF. CDR3 sequence (DNA): TGTGCCAGCAGTTTAAGGACAGGGGTCCGGTATGAGCAGTTCTTC.

This chain connects TRBV30 to TRBJ1-6; perhaps TRBD1 as D (5 bases). CDR1 and CDR2 (germline): GTSNPN, SVGIG (reference sequence). V gave up 3 bases and J gave up 7 bases, with 10 bases separating them. This CDR3 is built from 13 residues. CDR3 loop: CAWRGERNSPLHF. CDR3 nucleotides: TGTGCCTGGAGGGGGGAAAGGAATTCACCCCTCCACTTT. Filled out from reference TRBV30 and TRBJ1-6, the complete variable domain reads SQTIHQWPATLVQPVGSPLSLECTVEGTSNPNLYWYRQAAGRGLQLLFYSVGIGQISSEVPQNLSASRPQDRQFILSSKKLLLSDSGFYLCAWRGERNSPLHFGNGTRLTVT.

This chain connects TRBV6-5 to TRBJ1-2; no clear D. The CDR3 contains 14 residues. Germline V CDR1 and CDR2: MNHEY, SVGAGI. V was shortened by 0 bases and J by 7 bases, with 12 bases between the two germline ends. CDR3 amino acids: CASSYSRQAGGYTF. The DNA of the CDR3 is TGTGCCAGCAGTTACTCGCGTCAGGCAGGTGGCTACACCTTC.

The chain's CDR3 is CASSLFGGGGELFF. The CDR3 bases are TGTGCCAGCAGCTTATTCGGGGGCGGCGGGGAGCTGTTTTTT. The rearrangement joins TRBV7-2 to TRBJ2-2; D possibly uses TRBD1 or TRBD2 (6 bases each). Trimming removed 2 bases at V and 7 bases at J, with 11 bases between. CDR1 SGHTA and CDR2 FQGNSA come from the germline V gene. The CDR3 extends over 14 amino acids.

The chain uses TRBV19 and TRBJ1-4; D unresolved. V lost 4 bases, J lost 5 bases, and 8 bases lay in between. Germline V gives CDR1 LNHDA, CDR2 SQIVND (reference sequence). CDR3 length: 13 amino acids. This CDR3 reads CASSTRANEKLFF. The DNA of the CDR3 is TGTGCCAGTAGTACGAGGGCCAATGAAAAACTGTTTTTT.

The chain uses TRBV28 and TRBJ2-6; tentatively, D is TRBD1 or TRBD2 (5 bases each). CDR3 length: 18 amino acids. Germline V gene data show CDR1 as MDHEN and CDR2 as SYDVKM. V shed 3 bases and J shed 0 bases, with 15 bases lying between them. CDR3 residues: CASSFFVKGSSGANVLTF. The CDR3, as DNA: TGTGCCAGCAGTTTCTTTGTCAAGGGGAGCTCTGGGGCCAACGTCCTGACTTTC. Based on the CDR3 plus reference TRBV28 and TRBJ2-6, the full variable domain is DVKVTQSSRYLVKRTGEKVFLECVQDMDHENMFWYRQDPGLGLRLIYFSYDVKMKEKGDIPEGYSVSREKKERFSLILESASTNQTSMYLCASSFFVKGSSGANVLTFGAGSRLTVL.

The chain links TRBV18 to TRBJ1-4; D unclear. V was clipped by 4 bases and J by 3 bases, with 9 bases between them. The germline gives CDR1 KGHSH, CDR2 LQKENI. The CDR3 consists of 14 residues. The CDR3 loop reads CASSRQAANEKLFF. CDR3 sequence (DNA): TGTGCCAGCTCACGCCAGGCGGCTAATGAAAAACTGTTTTTT. The full variable domain, in which reference TRBV18 and TRBJ1-4 provide the parts outside the CDR3, is NAGVMQNPRHLVRRRGQEARLRCSPMKGHSHVYWYRQLPEEGLKFMVYLQKENIIDESGMPKERFSAEFPKEGPSILRIQQVVRGDSAAYFCASSRQAANEKLFFGSGTQLSVL.

V usage is TRBV7-9 and J usage is TRBJ2-5; D uncertain. From germline, CDR1 is SEHNR and CDR2 FQNEAQ (reference sequence). Between the trimmed V and J ends, which lost 3 bases and 0 bases, there was a span of 5 bases. This CDR3 has 13 residues. CDR3 in DNA: TGTGCCAGCAGCTTGGGCCACCAAGAGACCCAGTACTTC. It yields the protein CASSLGHQETQYF.

The chain employs TRBV28 and TRBJ1-2, with D possibly TRBD1 on 6 matching bases. Germline values: CDR1 MDHEN, CDR2 SYDVKM. The CDR3 spans 12 residues. Trimming left V 7 bases short and J 6 bases short, with 12 bases between. The CDR3 reads CASTKGENGYTF. The DNA of the CDR3 is TGTGCCAGCACCAAGGGGGAGAATGGCTACACCTTC.

This sequence joins TRBV7-9 and TRBJ1-1, with TRBD1 matching over 9 bases. CDR1 and CDR2 (germline): SEHNR, FQNEAQ (reference sequence). Trimming cost V 1 base and J 7 bases; bases outside gene matches: 7. The CDR3 sequence is 15 residues long. The CDR3 region is CASSLDTGGADEAFF. The CDR3 DNA reads as TGTGCCAGCAGCTTAGATACAGGGGGCGCCGATGAAGCTTTCTTT.

Judged by abundance, this clone is medium-sized. The chain combines TRBV9 with TRBJ1-1; D not resolved. The CDR3 extends over 13 amino acids. V was clipped by 1 base and J by 5 bases, with 9 bases between them. Germline V gives CDR1 SGDLS, CDR2 YYNGEE. CDR3 sequence: CASSVLTWTEAFF. The DNA of the CDR3 is TGTGCCAGCAGCGTACTCACGTGGACTGAAGCTTTCTTT. Full variable domain (rest looked up from reference TRBV9 and TRBJ1-1): DSGVTQTPKHLITATGQRVTLRCSPRSGDLSVYWYQQSLDQGLQFLIQYYNGEERAKGNILERFSAQQFPDLHSELNLSSLELGDSALYFCASSVLTWTEAFFGQGTRLTVV.

The chain is built from TRBV7-9 and TRBJ1-4; D is perhaps TRBD1 (6 bases). From germline, CDR1 is SEHNR and CDR2 FQNEAQ (reference sequence). This CDR3 spans 13 amino acids. V shed 5 bases and J shed 7 bases, with 11 bases lying between them. Here the CDR3 DNA reads TGTGCCAGCAGCCAGGTCAGGGGTGAAAAACTGTTTTTT. Translated, it gives CASSQVRGEKLFF.

The V gene is TRBV6-5, the J gene TRBJ1-1; TRBD1 agrees at 8 bases. The V segment lost 9 bases and the J segment 4 bases; nucleotides outside the gene matches: 13. The germline V gene encodes CDR1 MNHEY and CDR2 SVGAGI. The CDR3 runs to 15 residues. DNA for the CDR3: TGTGCCAGTACTAATCAGGGGGCAATCGGCACTGAAGCTTTCTTT. Translation gives CASTNQGAIGTEAFF.

This clone was seen only a few times. The chain uses TRBV19 and TRBJ2-6; no definite D call. V lost 5 bases to trimming and J lost 0 bases, with 11 bases between them. This CDR3 contains 16 residues. Germline V gene sequence: CDR1 LNHDA, CDR2 SQIVND (reference sequence). In DNA form, the CDR3 reads TGTGCCAGTAGTTTCGCCAAATACTCTGGGGCCAACGTCCTGACTTTC. Translating it yields CASSFAKYSGANVLTF.

The rearrangement uses TRBV28 and TRBJ1-6; D is uncertain. The V gene's germline CDR1 is MDHEN and CDR2 SYDVKM. CDR3 length equals 12 residues. Trimming cost V 5 bases and J 9 bases, with 8 bases left between them. The CDR3: CASSLKGSPLHF. For the CDR3, the DNA is TGTGCCAGCAGTCTCAAGGGTTCACCCCTCCACTTT.